This T cell receptor beta chain was found in a study of blood T cells in healthy people across ages. This clonotype has more than one count but fewer than ten. Its specificity is not known. The CDR3 totals 13 residues. The V gene's germline CDR1 is ENHRY and CDR2 SYGVKD. The V end was cut by 9 bases, the J end by 0 bases, with 11 bases between. Study results and limitations: PBMC samples, being unsorted, prevented any conclusive comparison of naive and antigen-experienced cells.

A second PCR of roughly 6 to 12 cycles used a sample-barcoded 5' primer and a J-beta primer mix. Carrying 12 random nucleotides, a template-switch adaptor labeled each individual cDNA molecule. TCRdb called the 5' RACE reads again in MiXCR, with one record for every CDR3 protein. Here the sample spans roughly 500,000 distinct CDR3 sequences, 27% being singletons. Every sample yielded at least 6 million isolated PBMCs. Material: blood. V gene TRBV10-3 combines with J gene TRBJ1-1, with D uncertain. This receptor was obtained from a woman in her seventies in good health. The CDR3 is CAIKQLMNTEAFF. The CDR3 nucleotides read TGTGCCATAAAACAGCTCATGAACACTGAAGCTTTCTTT.